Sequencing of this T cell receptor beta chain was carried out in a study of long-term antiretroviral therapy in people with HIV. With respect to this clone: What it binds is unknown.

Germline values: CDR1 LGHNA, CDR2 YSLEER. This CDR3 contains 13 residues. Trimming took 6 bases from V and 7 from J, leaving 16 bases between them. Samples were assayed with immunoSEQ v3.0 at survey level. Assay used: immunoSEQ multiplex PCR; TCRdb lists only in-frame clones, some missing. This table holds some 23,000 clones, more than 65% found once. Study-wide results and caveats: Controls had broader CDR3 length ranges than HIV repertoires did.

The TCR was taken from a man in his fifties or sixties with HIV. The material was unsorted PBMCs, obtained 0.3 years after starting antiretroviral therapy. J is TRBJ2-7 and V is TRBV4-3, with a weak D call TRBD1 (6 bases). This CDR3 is CASSYQGLREQYF. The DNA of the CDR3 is TGCGCCAGCAGTTACCAGGGGTTGCGGGAGCAGTACTTC.